The subject of this entry is one TCR beta chain. This sample was included in a study of blood T cell repertoires in COVID-19. Germline CDR1 and CDR2: LNHDA and SQIVND (reference sequence). CDR3 length: 13 amino acids. V lost 1 base to trimming and J lost 1 base, with 4 bases between them. The table came from immunoSEQ multiplex PCR; TCRdb's copy has only in-frame clones and leaves some out. The table lists hundreds of thousands of clones, 70% to 90% of them singletons. Specimen: PBMCs or T cells enriched from blood (not recorded which). The V and J genes are TRBV19 and TRBJ1-1; D gene unclear. The origin of this receptor is a woman in her fifties or sixties who had recovered from COVID-19. The CDR3 protein is CASSIVWNTEAFF. The CDR3 bases are TGTGCCAGTAGTATAGTCTGGAACACTGAAGCTTTCTTT. Filled out from reference TRBV19 and TRBJ1-1, the complete variable domain reads DGGITQSPKYLFRKEGQNVTLSCEQNLNHDAMYWYRQDPGQGLRLIYYSQIVNDFQKGDIAEGYSVSREKKESFPLTVTSAQKNPTAFYLCASSIVWNTEAFFGQGTRLTVV.